This record looks at one T cell receptor (beta chain) sequence and its context. The data originate from a study of blood T cell repertoires in COVID-19. Overall study context: Spain, Italy and the United States supplied samples that represented acute and convalescent COVID-19. Nucleic acid was either cDNA or gDNA, and it came from T cells, B-cell-depleted T cells, or PBMCs.

As originally analysed: For nucleated cells, counts were estimated from reference gene primer amplification. Produced via immunoSEQ multiplex PCR; TCRdb's table is partial and in-frame only. V, J and clone size are taken as reported in that table, and D and trimming were inferred from the DNA itself. Altogether 200,000 to 250,000 clones are present, 82% being singletons, with the ten largest covering 3.6%. This clonotype originated in an elderly woman with acute or convalescent COVID-19. The sequenced sample was peripheral blood.

The CDR3 loop is CAWSDPSRGRFEQYF. The CDR3 DNA follows: TGTGCCTGGAGCGACCCTTCCCGGGGGAGATTCGAGCAGTACTTC. V gene TRBV30 combines with J gene TRBJ2-7; weak D call: TRBD2 (6 bases). The CDR3 length is 15 residues. V lost 3 bases and J 6 bases, leaving 21 bases between the germline ends. Germline V gene sequence: CDR1 GTSNPN, CDR2 SVGIG (reference sequence).